This T cell receptor (beta chain) was captured by sequencing in a study of cytomegalovirus exposure and HLA in healthy donors. CDR3 size: 17 residues. CDR1 is KGHSH and CDR2 is LQKENI in the germline V gene. V lost 3 bases and J lost 3; bases outside the gene matches: 7. The PCR employed 60 Vbeta primers together with 13 Jbeta primers. Libraries were prepared by immunoSEQ multiplex PCR; TCRdb keeps only in-frame clonotypes and omits some of them. The repertoire holds about 88,000 clones, with 60% to 85% as singletons. Material: PBMCs. The chain has TRBV18 and TRBJ2-5; TRBD2 matches at 13 bases. This sequence originates from a woman aged 40-49 years in good health and CMV-seronegative. CDR3 nucleotides: TGTGCCAGCTCACCTCGACTAGCGGGGGGCAGAGAAGAGACCCAGTACTTC. Translating gives CASSPRLAGGREETQYF.